These 5 T cell receptor beta chains originate from one sample sequenced in a study of T cells in Graves' hyperthyroidism and ophthalmopathy. Amplification of TCR beta CDR3 regions used RNA as the template. When the TCR CDR3 underwent first-round RT-PCR, the HTBI primer set was used. TCRdb called the multiplex PCR reads again in MiXCR, with one record for every CDR3 protein. The data contain around 500,000 distinct CDR3 sequences, roughly a sixth of them singletons. The specimen sequenced was blood. These receptors originate from a woman in her 30s with Graves' ophthalmopathy.

This clonotype has more than one count but fewer than ten. The chain combines TRBV5-1 with TRBJ2-1, with D unresolved. The CDR3 spans 14 residues. V lost 4 bases and J 9 bases, leaving 17 bases between the germline ends. Germline V gene lookup returns CDR1 SGHRS and CDR2 YFSETQ. For the CDR3, the DNA is TGCGCCAGCAGCGGAACTTCCGGGCCTCGTGAGCAGTTCTTC. This encodes CASSGTSGPREQFF.

This clonotype was seen ten or more times. The chain carries TRBV28 and TRBJ2-5; TRBD2 agrees at 10 bases. Germline assignment: CDR1 MDHEN and CDR2 SYDVKM. Trimming removed 6 bases from V and 4 bases from J; junction bases left unmatched: 5. There are 14 residues in the CDR3. The CDR3 DNA reads TGTGCCAGCAGCCTCTCTAGCGGGAGAGAGACCCAGTACTTC. It translates to CASSLSSGRETQYF.

V usage is TRBV12-3 or TRBV12-4 and J usage is TRBJ2-1, with D perhaps TRBD1 (7 bases). The CDR3 extends over 15 amino acids. The germline V and J ends were trimmed by 7 bases and 2 bases, with 15 bases remaining between them. CDR3 loop: CASIQQGRPYNEQFF. The CDR3, as DNA: TGTGCCAGCATTCAACAGGGGAGGCCCTACAATGAGCAGTTCTTC.

This clonotype was seen only a few times. The chain links TRBV5-5 to TRBJ1-1, with D unclear. The V gene lost 1 base and the J gene lost 4 bases, with 8 bases spanning the gap. The germline gives CDR1 SGHKS, CDR2 YYEKEE (reference sequence). The CDR3 totals 13 residues. The CDR3 DNA reads as TGTGCCAGCAGCTTGACGGGGTTCACTGAAGCTTTCTTT. Its protein product is CASSLTGFTEAFF.

This clonotype was seen ten or more times. The chain joins TRBV7-2 to TRBJ2-7; 8 bases are a match to TRBD1. J was trimmed by 5 bases and V by 4 bases; bases with no gene match: 4. Germline assignment: CDR1 SGHTA and CDR2 FQGNSA. The CDR3 has 13 amino acids. In nucleotides, the CDR3 is TGTGCCAGCAGCTCCAGGGGGCGCAACGAGCAGTACTTC. This codes for CASSSRGRNEQYF.